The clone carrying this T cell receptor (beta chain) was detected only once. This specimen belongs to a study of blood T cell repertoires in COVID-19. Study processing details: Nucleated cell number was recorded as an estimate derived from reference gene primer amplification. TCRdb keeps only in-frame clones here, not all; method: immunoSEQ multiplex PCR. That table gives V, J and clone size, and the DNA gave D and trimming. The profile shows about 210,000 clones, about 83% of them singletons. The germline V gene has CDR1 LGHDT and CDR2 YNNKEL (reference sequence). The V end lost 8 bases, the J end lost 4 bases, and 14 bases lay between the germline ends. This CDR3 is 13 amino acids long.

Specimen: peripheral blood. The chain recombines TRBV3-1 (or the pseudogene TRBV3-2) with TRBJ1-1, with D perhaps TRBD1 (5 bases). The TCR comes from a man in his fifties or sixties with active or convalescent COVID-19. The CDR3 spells CASAWGVGTEAFF. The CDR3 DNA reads TGTGCCAGCGCCTGGGGGGTCGGCACTGAAGCTTTCTTT.